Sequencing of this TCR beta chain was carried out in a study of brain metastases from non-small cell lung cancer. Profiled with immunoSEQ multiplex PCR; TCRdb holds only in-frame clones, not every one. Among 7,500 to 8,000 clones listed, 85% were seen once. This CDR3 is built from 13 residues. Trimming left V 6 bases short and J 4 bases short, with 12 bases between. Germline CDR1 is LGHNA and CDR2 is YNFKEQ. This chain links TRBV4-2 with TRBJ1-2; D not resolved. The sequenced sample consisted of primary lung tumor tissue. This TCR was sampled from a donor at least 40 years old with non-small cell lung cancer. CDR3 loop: CASRPGGFYGYTF. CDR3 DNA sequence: TGTGCCAGCAGACCAGGAGGATTCTATGGCTACACCTTC.